This TCR beta chain was profiled in a study of blood T cell repertoires in COVID-19. In its sample, this clone was seen once. The data were produced by immunoSEQ multiplex PCR, yet TCRdb's version contains in-frame clones alone and is incomplete. The table lists roughly 67,000 clones, roughly 90% of them singletons. Germline V CDR1 and CDR2: SGHNT, YYREEE (reference sequence). The J segment lost 5 bases and the V segment lost 0 bases, leaving 9 bases of the junction unmatched. This CDR3 comprises 16 residues. The sequence came from a woman aged 55-70 years with acute or convalescent COVID-19. The sequencing input was peripheral blood. The gene calls are TRBV5-4 and TRBJ2-3; 7 bases agree with TRBD2. The CDR3 coding sequence is TGTGCCAGCAGCTTGGGCAGCGGGGTTGTTCAAGATACGCAGTATTTT. It encodes CASSLGSGVVQDTQYF.